One and the same sample provided the 11 T cell receptor beta chains below, sequenced in a study of shared clonotypes between healthy human individuals. The assay was immunoSEQ multiplex PCR, and TCRdb's table has in-frame clones only and misses some. The repertoire consists of hundreds of thousands of clones, with 95% to 96% occurring once and the leading ten covering roughly 0.1%. CD8 cells regarded as naive lacked CD45RO, were positively chosen for CCR7, and omitted terminally differentiated effector memory CD45RA+ cells. Sequencing input: naive CD8+ T cells sorted from blood. The receptor set was obtained from a woman in her thirties in good health.

This clone occurred once. The chain recombines TRBV30 with TRBJ2-1; 10 bases agree with TRBD2. The length of the CDR3 is 14 residues. V lost 5 bases and J lost 4; bases outside the gene matches: 5. Per germline, CDR1 GTSNPN and CDR2 SVGIG (reference sequence). DNA of the CDR3: TGTGCCTGGGGAGGACTAGCGGAATACAATGAGCAGTTCTTC. This sequence encodes CAWGGLAEYNEQFF.

The J gene is TRBJ2-7, the V gene TRBV27; the D is unclear. Germline V lookup: CDR1 MNHEY, CDR2 SMNVEV (reference sequence). V was clipped by 2 bases and J by 3 bases, with 11 bases between them. The CDR3 has 14 amino acids. CDR3 sequence reads: CASSLGRPGYEQYF. DNA for the CDR3: TGTGCCAGCAGTTTAGGCAGGCCAGGCTACGAGCAGTACTTC.

J is TRBJ2-5 and V is TRBV13, with 9 positions matching TRBD2. The J segment lost 5 bases and the V segment lost 1 base, leaving 5 bases of the junction unmatched. Looked up from germline, CDR1 is PRHDT and CDR2 is FYEKMQ (reference sequence). The CDR3 covers 15 residues. CDR3 in DNA: TGTGCCAGCAGCTTAGCCCCTAGCGGGATTGAGACCCAGTACTTC. Translating it yields CASSLAPSGIETQYF.

V usage is TRBV27 and J usage is TRBJ1-5; no clear D. V lost 0 bases to trimming and J lost 4 bases, with 10 bases between them. The CDR3 covers 15 residues. Germline V gene sequence: CDR1 MNHEY, CDR2 SMNVEV (reference sequence). In nucleotides, the CDR3 is TGTGCCAGCAGTTTATCTCCCGCAGCTAATCAGCCCCAGCATTTT. Amino acid sequence: CASSLSPAANQPQHF.

This clone appeared a single time. The J gene is TRBJ1-1, the V gene TRBV10-1; maybe TRBD1 (5 bases). Trimming removed 8 bases from V and 3 bases from J, with 10 bases in between. This CDR3 is built from 12 residues. The germline gives CDR1 WNHNN, CDR2 SYGVQD (reference sequence). CDR3 sequence: CASGRDHTEAFF. In DNA form, the CDR3 reads TGCGCCAGCGGCAGGGATCACACTGAAGCTTTCTTT.

This rearrangement joins TRBV7-9 to TRBJ2-7; D may be TRBD1 (7 bases). Trimming removed 8 bases at V and 4 bases at J, with 15 bases between. This CDR3 is built from 13 residues. The germline V gene encodes CDR1 SEHNR and CDR2 FQNEAQ (reference sequence). This chain's CDR3 is CASGGTAVYEQYF. CDR3 sequence (DNA): TGTGCCAGCGGAGGGACAGCTGTATACGAGCAGTACTTC. Full variable domain (outside the CDR3, taken from reference TRBV7-9 and TRBJ2-7): DTGVSQNPRHKITKRGQNVTFRCDPISEHNRLYWYRQTLGQGPEFLTYFQNEAQLEKSRLLSDRFSAERPKGSFSTLEIQRTEQGDSAMYLCASGGTAVYEQYFGPGTRLTVT.

J is TRBJ1-6 and V is TRBV2, with TRBD1 matching 8 bases. V gave up 6 bases and J gave up 5 bases; unmatched junction bases: 9. The CDR3 extends over 16 amino acids. Germline V CDR1 and CDR2: SNHLY, FYNNEI. The CDR3 here is CASRGQAIRNNSPLHF. The CDR3 DNA follows: TGTGCCAGCAGGGGACAGGCGATACGGAATAATTCACCCCTCCACTTT.

As regards this clone: This specimen includes other DNA sequences encoding the same CDR3. This sequence joins TRBV6-6 and TRBJ2-3; D remains ambiguous. Per germline, CDR1 MNHNY and CDR2 SVGAGI (reference sequence). V dropped 6 bases and J dropped 4 bases, with 5 bases sitting between them. The CDR3 consists of 11 residues. The CDR3 sequence: CASSYSDTQYF. In DNA, the CDR3 is TGTGCCAGCAGCTATTCAGATACGCAGTATTTT.

Comments on this clone: Different DNA sequences within this sample yield the same CDR3. The V gene is TRBV7-9, the J gene TRBJ2-7; a weak D match, TRBD2 (5 bases). This CDR3 has 13 amino acids. Germline lookup yields CDR1 SEHNR and CDR2 FQNEAQ (reference sequence). V was trimmed by 3 bases and J by 3 bases, leaving 9 bases between them. The CDR3 protein is CASSLRAVYEQYF. CDR3 coding DNA: TGTGCCAGCAGCTTGAGGGCGGTCTACGAGCAGTACTTC.

The chain combines TRBV14 with TRBJ2-7, with TRBD1 as a possible D gene (6 bases). Trimming removed 4 bases from V and 6 bases from J, with 16 bases in between. Germline CDR1 is SGHDN and CDR2 is FVKESK. The CDR3 has 14 amino acids. CDR3 amino acids: CASSRIMDSSEQYF. As DNA, the CDR3 is TGTGCCAGCAGCCGGATAATGGACAGTTCCGAGCAGTACTTC.

The chain joins TRBV2 to TRBJ2-1; D gene unclear. Trimming removed 4 bases from V and 9 bases from J, with 13 bases in between. CDR1 SNHLY and CDR2 FYNNEI come from the germline V gene. This CDR3 region has 13 residues. The CDR3 DNA follows: TGTGCCAGCAGTGGAACTGAGGAAAGTGAGCAGTTCTTC. This codes for CASSGTEESEQFF.